This TCR beta chain is from a study of OX40 agonist ivuxolimab in advanced cancers. Study background: Of the patients, three showed partial responses, one with hepatocellular carcinoma and two with cutaneous melanoma.

Clones were sequenced by immunoSEQ multiplex PCR, and TCRdb holds only the in-frame ones, with some missing. The table shows fewer than 100,000 clones, with roughly 83% occurring only once. V dropped 5 bases and J dropped 4; count of bases not matched to a gene: 5. CDR1 is SGHTA and CDR2 is FQGNSA in the germline V gene. This CDR3 comprises 15 residues. The clonotype comes from an adult with an advanced solid tumor such as melanoma, head and neck, liver or kidney cancer. The source was CD4+ or CD8+ T cells sorted from blood, collected in a trial of the OX40 agonist ivuxolimab. The chain uses TRBV7-2 and TRBJ2-1; TRBD2 aligns across 10 bases. The CDR3 sequence: CASSPSGSPYNEQFF. The CDR3 nucleotides are TGTGCCAGCAGCCCTAGCGGGAGCCCTTACAATGAGCAGTTCTTC.